This T cell receptor beta chain came from a study of shared clonotypes between healthy human individuals (dated by TCRdb to the early 2020s). With respect to the entire study: The cohort comprised a couple of women and a few men aged 18 to 49 years. For each donor, CD4 naive and CD4 memory were each given three plates, CD8 naive was given two plates, and CD8 memory was given one plate. The study deeply sequenced blood TCR repertoires of about 5 healthy adults to estimate repertoire size and the extent of clonotype sharing between individuals. Different laboratories and diverse techniques were used to prepare libraries and sequence TCR repertoires, to increase sequencing depth and limit assay-specific biases. Between about 0.8 and 8.9 billion PBMCs per donor were obtained by leukapheresis. The investigation overall reported the following: Across several donors, approximately 5% of naive CD4, over 3% of naive CD8, about 2.3% of memory CD4, and 0.3% to 0.45% of memory CD8 clonotypes were shared. Naive subsets generally had larger estimated clonotype richness than memory subsets. The small number of donors limited the genetic and exposure-history diversity represented. Incomplete sequencing was indicated by rarefaction of sorted-subset datasets, despite the large sequencing depth. Sampling was limited to blood, and TCR repertoires in tissue likely differ from TCR repertoires in blood. Clonotypes shared by all four sorted-subset donors showed higher generation probabilities than non-shared clonotypes. Pairwise subsampling indicated that sequencing depth was expected to affect the degree of clonotype sharing among donors.

Of note for this clone: What this receptor recognizes is not known. Base-call qualities are not available, and no considerably larger clone is one nucleotide away.

Trimmed from V: 6 bases; trimmed from J: 6 bases; junction bases lacking a gene match: 14. Reading from cysteine to phenylalanine, the CDR3 counts 15 amino acids. Only the CDR3 region is kept as DNA, spanning 45 bases read in frame from base 1. The CDR1 and CDR2 encoded by the germline V gene (reference sequence) are MNHNY and SVGAGI. Using the deep immunoSEQ assay, multiplex PCR amplified TCR CDR3 regions from genomic DNA. For each cell subset, the extracted genomic DNA was distributed evenly across all wells of several immunoSEQ 96-well plates, and each plate served as one replicate. Each replicate PCR for sorted subsets received around 210 ng genomic DNA, equal to around 32,000 T cell genomes. Purified libraries were measured with a Qubit 3.0 fluorometer, size-checked on a Bioanalyzer 2100, and measured again with the KAPA Library Quantification kit. A separate single-read 150-cycle Illumina NextSeq 550 flow cell was used to sequence each immunoSEQ 96-well plate. From the authors' description of their analysis: Because the immunoSEQ output held only junctional sequences and lacked quality scores, the filtering could not match the filtering applied to full-length reads. Sequences were annotated with PyIR, a Python wrapper for IgBLAST v1.9, and V/J genes and CDR3 were assigned using IMGT germline references. Reads were filtered out if the reads had weak V/J assignments (E-value above 1e-6), no CDR3, stop codons, out-of-frame junctions, or ambiguous translated residues. V3J clonotypes were defined as sequences sharing an identical inferred V gene, J gene, and CDR3 amino acid sequence. Percentage overlap between repertoires was calculated by dividing the number of shared unique clonotypes by the size of the smaller repertoire. Richness of each repertoire was evaluated using RTK rarefaction, the Chao1 estimator, and Recon v2.1 estimates of unobserved clonotypes. For all TCRbeta clonotypes obtained by the gDNA method from a handful of donors, generation probabilities were computed with OLGA. This immuneACCESS table, as held by TCRdb, lists in-frame sequences with V and J called but not all clones. Of the missing ones, under half trace to an unresolved V gene in checked studies; the others have no known cause. V and J calls and clone size are copied from that table; D and trimming were computed from the DNA. The sample data list 2 million to 2.5 million clones, and roughly 95% of these were observed just once. The ten largest clones add up to over 0.1% of the sample.

The donors were healthy, HIV-negative adults who had no recently reported acute infections or vaccinations. Every donor was a Caucasian adult living in Nashville, Tennessee, USA. CD4+ T cells were enriched through magnetic negative selection, after which naive cells were positively selected on CD45RA and the remaining negative fraction served as the memory subset. Blood was collected by leukapheresis, and PBMCs were isolated by Ficoll-Histopaque density gradient centrifugation and then cryopreserved in liquid nitrogen vapor phase. Purity and quantity of every magnetically sorted T cell population were checked by analytical flow cytometry. Genomic DNA was isolated from every sorted fraction and measured by UV absorbance on a Nanodrop 2000c.

Recombination linked TRBV6-6 to TRBJ2-7; TRBD1 agrees with 7 junctional bases. The clonotype was recovered from a man aged 18 to 30 in good health. The sequenced material came from naive CD4+ T cells sorted from blood. The cell subset or site label of this sample denotes: CD45RA+ positively selected. Here is the DNA: TGTGCCAGCAGCCCTGCAGGGGGAATCTCTGCCGAGCAGTACTTC. Translated, this gives CASSPAGGISAEQYF.